The clone carrying this T cell receptor beta chain has a handful of counts. Germline CDR1 and CDR2: SGHKS and YYEKEE (reference sequence). V lost 0 bases and J 3 bases, leaving 18 bases between the germline ends. This CDR3 comprises 17 residues. The source of the sample is a study of T and B cells in COVID-19 patients. Study summary: The recovered cohort's median age was 34 years, versus less than 70 years in active infection. Of some 19 active-infection patients, over 9 were critically ill with mechanical ventilation or extracorporeal membrane oxygenation.

Each TRB amplification used roughly 220-550 ng of genomic DNA from blood. TRB rearrangements were amplified by multiplex PCR with BIOMED2 TRB-A/B primers. In TCRdb, the multiplex PCR reads were re-called with MiXCR into one record per CDR3 protein. This table has about 9,400 distinct CDR3 sequences, roughly 29% appearing once. The source is a human donor who had recovered from COVID-19. Sequences were obtained from blood. The rearrangement joins TRBV5-5 to TRBJ1-2; D gene unclear. CDR3 residues: CASSLGLLGGRDYGYTF. The CDR3 DNA reads TGTGCCAGCAGCTTGGGTCTACTAGGCGGCCGAGACTATGGCTACACCTTC. Looking up the rest from reference TRBV5-5 and TRBJ1-2 gives the full variable domain: DAGVTQSPTHLIKTRGQQVTLRCSPISGHKSVSWYQQVLGQGPQFIFQYYEKEERGRGNFPDRFSARQFPNYSSELNVNALLLGDSALYLCASSLGLLGGRDYGYTFGSGTRLTVV.